Given below is one TCR beta chain in context. Its antigen remains unidentified. This may be a read error, as it is one base from a much larger clone. The data originate from a study of breast tumors, draining lymph nodes, adjacent tissues. General observations from the study: The lymph node origin of tumor T cells was framed as consistent with a hypothesis, not demonstrated. Tumor and nontumor repertoires were significantly more similar in luminal-like than in basal-like breast cancer. Most tumor T cells seemingly derive from lymph node, then expand in tumor.

TCRdb re-called the multiplex PCR reads through MiXCR, storing one row per CDR3 protein. The table lists over 250,000 distinct CDR3 sequences, about 30% of them singletons. The lymph nodes were axillary draining lymph nodes from breast cancer patients. With 3 bases removed from V and 5 bases from J, the gap between germline ends came to 14 bases. The CDR3 totals 15 residues. Germline-derived CDR1 and CDR2 are LGHNT and FRNRAP. The rearrangement joins TRBV12-5 to TRBJ1-5; D remains unclear. Material: axillary lymph node tissue. This sequence originates from a female donor with breast cancer. Some clones in this sample may be carry-over from other donors' samples. The DNA for the CDR3 is TGTGCTAGTGGTTTCGAAGCAGCGACCGATCAGCCCCAGCATTTT. It yields the protein CASGFEAATDQPQHF. Complete variable domain (other parts from reference TRBV12-5 and TRBJ1-5): DARVTQTPRHKVTEMGQEVTMRCQPILGHNTVFWYRQTMMQGLELLAYFRNRAPLDDSGMPKDRFSAEMPDATLATLKIQPSEPRDSAVYFCASGFEAATDQPQHFGDGTRLSIL.